These 23 T cell receptor beta chains came from one sample sequenced in a study of T-cell memory formation after mild COVID-19. MiXCR was run by TCRdb on the 5' RACE reads, yielding one entry per CDR3 protein. The sample holds some 180,000 distinct CDR3 sequences, about an eighth seen once. Material for sequencing was PBMCs or a T cell subset sorted from them (not recorded which). The receptors were gathered from a man between 18 and 29 years old who had mild COVID-19 (a few samples of this study predate the infection). Cell type and time point are not known.

The CDR3 region has the DNA TGTGCCAGCAGTTGGTTGAGCAATGAGCAGTTCTTC. Translation gives CASSWLSNEQFF. The V call is TRBV11-3, the J call TRBJ2-1; D uncertain. Trimming took 6 bases from V and 6 from J, leaving 9 bases between them. The CDR3 sequence is 12 residues long. The germline CDR1 and CDR2 sequences are SGHNT and YENEEA.

The chain links TRBV7-8 to TRBJ2-3; 9 bases line up with TRBD2. Germline trimming cut 2 bases from V and 4 bases from J; bases unmatched to any gene: 1. Germline V gene lookup returns CDR1 SGHVS and CDR2 FQNEAQ. CDR3 length equals 14 residues. CDR3 nucleotide sequence: TGTGCCAGCAGCTTACTAGCGGGGTCAGATACGCAGTATTTT. It yields the protein CASSLLAGSDTQYF.

In its sample, this clonotype was seen a few times. The chain is built from TRBV12-3 or TRBV12-4 and TRBJ1-5; a weak D match, TRBD1 (6 bases). Trimming left V 5 bases short and J 2 bases short, with 13 bases between. The CDR3 length is 15 residues. The CDR3 loop reads CASSPGGSGNQPQHF. The CDR3, as DNA: TGTGCCAGCAGTCCTGGGGGCAGCGGCAATCAGCCCCAGCATTTT.

This clonotype was counted a few times. This chain uses TRBV29-1 with TRBJ1-2; D is unresolved. Germline V lookup: CDR1 SQVTM, CDR2 ANQGSEA. V was clipped by 7 bases and J by 1 base, with 1 base between them. The CDR3 sequence is 9 residues long. CDR3 in amino acids: CSDNYGYTF. The CDR3 DNA is TGCAGCGATAACTATGGCTACACCTTC.

This clonotype was picked up a small number of times. The chain combines TRBV7-2 with TRBJ1-1; perhaps TRBD1 as D (6 bases). There are 14 residues in the CDR3. Between the trimmed V and J ends, which lost 5 bases and 5 bases, there was a span of 15 bases. Germline V gives CDR1 SGHTA, CDR2 FQGNSA. CDR3 sequence (DNA): TGTGCCAGCAGCAAAGGACAGAGTTTTACTGAAGCTTTCTTT. It translates to CASSKGQSFTEAFF.

V gene TRBV7-3 combines with J gene TRBJ2-1; 10 bases map to TRBD2. The CDR3 extends over 15 amino acids. Germline V gene data show CDR1 as SGHTA and CDR2 as FQGTGA. Germline trimming cut 5 bases from V and 9 bases from J; bases unmatched to any gene: 10. The CDR3 here is CASSPVSGGKGEQFF. In nucleotides, the CDR3 is TGTGCCAGCAGCCCTGTTAGCGGGGGGAAGGGTGAGCAGTTCTTC.

This clonotype came up a few times. The chain uses TRBV7-6 and TRBJ1-4; 7 bases are shared with TRBD1. This CDR3 spans 14 amino acids. Per germline, CDR1 SGHVS and CDR2 FNYEAQ. With 2 bases clipped from V and 7 bases from J, the junction kept 4 bases outside the gene matches. The CDR3 nucleotides read TGTGCCAGCAGCTTAACAGGGGATGTTGAAAAACTGTTTTTT. This encodes CASSLTGDVEKLFF.

There are a few counts of this clonotype. The chain joins TRBV5-8 to TRBJ2-5; 10 bases align to TRBD2. This CDR3 is 17 amino acids long. Per the germline V gene, CDR1 is SGHTS and CDR2 is YDEGEE. With 4 bases clipped from V and 5 bases from J, the junction kept 14 bases outside the gene matches. The CDR3: CASSRGLAALVMETQYF. Here the CDR3 DNA reads TGTGCCAGCAGCCGCGGACTAGCGGCACTCGTTATGGAGACCCAGTACTTC.

This chain links TRBV12-3 or TRBV12-4 with TRBJ2-5; 7 nucleotides agree with TRBD1. This CDR3 has 15 residues. The J segment lost 1 base and the V segment lost 5 bases, leaving 7 bases of the junction unmatched. In DNA form, the CDR3 reads TGTGCCAGCAGTCCGGCGACAGGGATCCAAGAGACCCAGTACTTC. Its protein is CASSPATGIQETQYF.

This clonotype was recorded a few times. This rearrangement joins TRBV5-8 to TRBJ2-6; no firm D call. The germline gives CDR1 SGHTS, CDR2 YDEGEE. The CDR3 is made up of 15 amino acids. V lost 0 bases, J lost 0 bases, and 4 bases lay in between. For the CDR3, the DNA is TGTGCCAGCAGCTTGGCGAGCTCTGGGGCCAACGTCCTGACTTTC. This sequence encodes CASSLASSGANVLTF. The full variable domain, with the rest looked up from reference TRBV5-8 and TRBJ2-6, is EAGVTQSPTHLIKTRGQQATLRCSPISGHTSVYWYQQALGLGLQFLLWYDEGEERNRGNFPPRFSGRQFPNYSSELNVNALELEDSALYLCASSLASSGANVLTFGAGSRLTVL.

This clonotype was seen a few times. In nucleotides, the CDR3 is TGTGCCAGCAGCTTCGACAGAAACACCGGGGAGCTGTTTTTT. Amino acids: CASSFDRNTGELFF. This sequence joins TRBV5-5 and TRBJ2-2, with D possibly TRBD1 on 5 matching bases. CDR1 is SGHKS and CDR2 is YYEKEE in the germline V gene (reference sequence). The CDR3 length is 14 residues. The V and J ends lost 2 bases and 2 bases respectively, with 7 bases between them. The full variable domain, rest sourced from reference TRBV5-5 and TRBJ2-2, is DAGVTQSPTHLIKTRGQQVTLRCSPISGHKSVSWYQQVLGQGPQFIFQYYEKEERGRGNFPDRFSARQFPNYSSELNVNALLLGDSALYLCASSFDRNTGELFFGEGSRLTVL.

This chain links TRBV10-3 with TRBJ2-5; TRBD1 agrees at 10 bases. Germline-derived CDR1 and CDR2 are ENHRY and SYGVKD. J gave up 3 bases and V 6 bases, and 7 bases lay outside the gene matches. The CDR3 contains 15 residues. CDR3 nucleotides: TGTGCCATCAGAAGGGACAGGGGAAGGGAAGAGACCCAGTACTTC. Translated, it gives CAIRRDRGREETQYF.

The CDR3 nucleotides read TGCGCCAGCACACCGGGGACAATCGGGATGAACACTGAAGCTTTCTTT. Translating gives CASTPGTIGMNTEAFF. V gene TRBV5-1 combines with J gene TRBJ1-1, with D tentatively TRBD1 (6 bases). This CDR3 has 16 residues. From germline, CDR1 is SGHRS and CDR2 YFSETQ. With 6 bases removed from V and 0 bases from J, the gap between germline ends came to 18 bases.

This clonotype was observed many times. The chain carries TRBV4-1 and TRBJ2-5; 9 bases fit TRBD1. V shed 4 bases, J shed 5 bases, and the junction held 5 bases outside the gene matches. Germline loops: CDR1 MGHRA, CDR2 YSYEKL. The CDR3 covers 14 residues. The CDR3 sequence is CASSRDREMETQYF. The CDR3, as DNA: TGCGCCAGCAGCCGGGACAGGGAGATGGAGACCCAGTACTTC.

The chain carries TRBV5-1 and TRBJ2-3; possible D gene TRBD1, 6 bases. The CDR3 consists of 18 residues. The germline CDR1 and CDR2 sequences are SGHRS and YFSETQ. Trimming left V 6 bases short and J 1 base short, with 24 bases between. The CDR3 region is CASTGTPYRVMGTDTQYF. For the CDR3, the DNA is TGCGCCAGCACCGGAACACCCTACAGGGTAATGGGCACAGATACGCAGTATTTT. The whole variable domain, filled in from reference TRBV5-1 and TRBJ2-3, reads KAGVTQTPRYLIKTRGQQVTLSCSPISGHRSVSWYQQTPGQGLQFLFEYFSETQRNKGNFPGRFSGRQFSNSRSEMNVSTLELGDSALYLCASTGTPYRVMGTDTQYFGPGTRLTVL.

This clonotype was seen more than once but under ten times. The V gene is TRBV20-1, the J gene TRBJ2-3; D might be TRBD1 or TRBD2, each matching 5 bases. The CDR3 is 12 residues long. The germline gives CDR1 DFQATT, CDR2 SNEGSKA (reference sequence). Trimming took off 0 bases at V and 9 bases at J, with 10 bases between the two ends. The CDR3 loop is CSAREGVRTQYF. CDR3 bases: TGCAGTGCTAGAGAGGGGGTGCGAACGCAGTATTTT.

This clonotype appeared many times. V usage is TRBV5-1 and J usage is TRBJ2-1, with 11 bases aligning to TRBD2. V shed 2 bases, J shed 4 bases, and the junction held 2 bases outside the gene matches. Germline V gives CDR1 SGHRS, CDR2 YFSETQ. The CDR3 spans 15 residues. The CDR3 sequence: CASSFSGGVYNEQFF. The CDR3 DNA follows: TGCGCCAGCAGCTTTAGCGGGGGGGTATACAATGAGCAGTTCTTC. Full variable domain (rest looked up from reference TRBV5-1 and TRBJ2-1): KAGVTQTPRYLIKTRGQQVTLSCSPISGHRSVSWYQQTPGQGLQFLFEYFSETQRNKGNFPGRFSGRQFSNSRSEMNVSTLELGDSALYLCASSFSGGVYNEQFFGPGTRLTVL.

The genes are TRBV12-3 or TRBV12-4 and TRBJ2-7; maybe TRBD1 (5 bases). Trimming left V 2 bases short and J 2 bases short, with 16 bases between. The CDR3 runs 16 residues. CDR3 sequence reads: CASSLPGRAKPYEQYF. Written as DNA, the CDR3 is TGTGCCAGCAGTTTACCGGGCAGGGCGAAACCCTACGAGCAGTACTTC.

The genes are TRBV5-7 and TRBJ2-3; D is possibly TRBD2 (5 bases). TRBV5-7 counts as an open reading frame of uncertain function. The CDR3 is made up of 18 amino acids. V was pared by 0 bases and J by 0 bases, with 17 bases between. The CDR3 nucleotides read TGTGCCAGCAGCTTGGACTGCCTCGGACTCCCTAGCACAGATACGCAGTATTTT. It is translated as CASSLDCLGLPSTDTQYF.

The rearrangement links TRBV20-1 to TRBJ2-7, with 8 bases identical to TRBD1. The CDR3 consists of 11 residues. The V gene end was trimmed by 6 bases and the J gene end by 5 bases; junction bases not matched to a gene: 3. CDR1 DFQATT and CDR2 SNEGSKA come from the germline V gene (reference sequence). CDR3 residues: CSAQDRDEQYV. The DNA of the CDR3 is TGCAGTGCCCAGGACAGGGACGAGCAGTACGTC.

This clonotype was detected a few times. The chain employs TRBV6-6 and TRBJ2-2, with TRBD2 matching 7 bases. The junction had 12 bases not matched to a gene; V was cut back by 0 bases and J by 5 bases. Germline V gives CDR1 MNHNY, CDR2 SVGAGI (reference sequence). This CDR3 region has 18 residues. DNA of the CDR3: TGTGCCAGCAGTTACTCGGGGGGGTCTCCGCTTGGGACCGGGGAGCTGTTTTTT. Protein: CASSYSGGSPLGTGELFF.

This clonotype was seen at least ten times. V gene TRBV10-3 combines with J gene TRBJ2-3; D unclear. From germline, CDR1 is ENHRY and CDR2 SYGVKD. The CDR3 contains 11 residues. V was trimmed by 6 bases and J by 6 bases, leaving 7 bases between them. The CDR3 bases are TGTGCCATCAGGGAGAGGGATACGCAGTATTTT. It codes for CAIRERDTQYF.

The V call is TRBV5-5, the J call TRBJ2-1; 8 bases map to TRBD1. The CDR3 runs 15 residues. Germline lookup yields CDR1 SGHKS and CDR2 YYEKEE (reference sequence). Losses at the gene ends were 0 bases for V and 5 bases for J; bases not matched to a gene: 4. The CDR3 reads CASSLGTGPHNEQFF. The CDR3 DNA reads as TGTGCCAGCAGCTTGGGGACAGGGCCCCACAATGAGCAGTTCTTC.